Sequencing of this TCR beta chain was carried out in a study of OX40 agonist ivuxolimab in advanced cancers. Turning to the study itself: The patients' treatment was ivuxolimab, an agonistic anti-OX40 (CD134) antibody. A mean age of around 60 years, range 23 to 79, was recorded, and under 85% were male. Across the patients, intravenous ivuxolimab was delivered every 2 weeks at 0.01 to 10 mg/kg.

About this clone: Its antigen is still unknown.

Broader study findings: A proportion of nonresponders additionally exhibited low normalized T-cell clonal expansion.

This table comes from immunoSEQ multiplex PCR, and its TCRdb copy is limited to in-frame clones, with some not included. In the table there are tens of thousands of clones, around 87% of which are singletons. The germline V gene encodes CDR1 DFQATT and CDR2 SNEGSKA (reference sequence). The V and J ends lost 6 bases and 12 bases respectively, with 15 bases between them. This CDR3 contains 11 residues. The chain recombines TRBV20-1 with TRBJ2-1; possible D gene TRBD1, 6 bases. The TCR originated in an adult with an advanced solid tumor such as melanoma, head and neck, liver or kidney cancer. The sample consisted of CD4+ or CD8+ T cells sorted from blood, taken in a trial of the OX40 agonist ivuxolimab. The CDR3 nucleotides are TGCAGTGCCCAAGAGGGGGTCGGGCAGTTCTTC. Translated: CSAQEGVGQFF.